This TCR beta chain was identified during a study of PD-L1 blockade in urothelial cancer. Looking at the study overall: Males with urothelial cancer arising in the bladder constituted about 90% of the roughly 30 patients. Prior regimens of chemotherapy numbered 0 to 3 per patient.

The templates were synthetic TCR analogs, and they were spiked into each PCR. The data were produced by immunoSEQ multiplex PCR, yet TCRdb's version contains in-frame clones alone and is incomplete. The sample yields almost 90,000 clones, roughly 84% seen once. Time point in this sample: pretreatment peripheral blood. All patients handed over anywhere from 1 to 8 samples, pretreatment and on-treatment. The CDR3 is 17 amino acids. Per the germline V gene, CDR1 is MDHEN and CDR2 is SYDVKM. V shed 6 bases and J shed 8 bases, with 26 bases lying between them. Sequencing was performed on PBMCs, taken around atezolizumab (anti-PD-L1) treatment. The receptor was derived from a man aged 60 to 69 with urothelial cancer. The rearrangement links TRBV28 to TRBJ2-1; maybe TRBD2 (5 bases). The CDR3 nucleotides are TGTGCCAGCAGCCGCGGACGGACGGGAAGGCCGTCTGATGAGCAGTTCTTC. It is translated as CASSRGRTGRPSDEQFF.